A selection of T cell receptor beta chains follows, all from one sample in a study of PD-1 blockade in classical Hodgkin lymphoma. TCRdb's copy holds only in-frame clones and misses some; the assay was immunoSEQ multiplex PCR. Here the sample spans 30,000 or so clones, about 93% being singletons. The sample was CD4+ T cells from blood, taken at baseline. The receptors derive from a human donor with classical Hodgkin lymphoma. The CDR3 runs from the conserved cysteine through the conserved F or W. D genes are given only for firm matches. Expanded clones get a size class; other rows say once, few or many, or leave the size out.

v_gene	d_gene	abundance	j_gene	CDR3nt	CDR3aa
TRBV5-6	.	.	TRBJ1-5	TGTGCCAGCAGCCGAAAAGGGGTGGGTCAGCCCCAGCATTTT	CASSRKGVGQPQHF
TRBV9	.	.	TRBJ1-2	TGTGCCAGCAGCGTAGGTAAGGGAAACTATGGCTACACCTTC	CASSVGKGNYGYTF
TRBV5-1	.	.	TRBJ2-1	TGCGCCAGCAGCTTGGAGGCTGTGAAGTACAATGAGCAGTTCTTC	CASSLEAVKYNEQFF
TRBV9	.	.	TRBJ1-4	TGTGCCAGCAGCCCCAGCGGGGCCCCAAATGAAAAACTGTTTTTT	CASSPSGAPNEKLFF
TRBV28	.	.	TRBJ2-3	TGTGCCAGCAGTTATCTGGGCAGGGGCACAGATACGCAGTATTTT	CASSYLGRGTDTQYF
TRBV11-1	.	.	TRBJ2-1	TGTGCCAGCACCCCCGGCTGGCAGTTGGGGCAGTTCTTC	CASTPGWQLGQFF
TRBV6-1	.	.	TRBJ1-2	TGTGCCAGCAGAGAGAATAACTATGGCTACACCTTC	CASRENNYGYTF
TRBV6-1	.	.	TRBJ2-5	TGTGCCACCACCTTTTCTGAGGGGACCCAGTACTTC	CATTFSEGTQYF
TRBV2	TRBD2	.	TRBJ2-5	TGTGCCAGCAGGGTAGCGGGAGTAGAGACCCAGTACTTC	CASRVAGVETQYF
TRBV6-5	.	.	TRBJ2-7	TGTGCCAGCAGTTACTCGAGAGGGGCGGCCTACGAGCAGTACTTC	CASSYSRGAAYEQYF
TRBV5-4	TRBD2	once	TRBJ2-7	TGTGCCAGCAGCTTGGCTAGCGGAAACTCCTACGAGCAGTACTTC	CASSLASGNSYEQYF
TRBV5-1	.	.	TRBJ1-1	TGCGCCAGCAGCTTGGGGGATGAAGCTTTCTTT	CASSLGDEAFF
TRBV6-1	TRBD2	once	TRBJ2-1	TGTGCCAGCAGTCCAACTAGCGTCTACAATGAGCAGTTCTTC	CASSPTSVYNEQFF
TRBV15	.	.	TRBJ1-2	TGTGCCACCAGCAGAGAAGCAGCCTTCTATGGCTACACCTTC	CATSREAAFYGYTF
TRBV5-6	TRBD1	.	TRBJ1-1	TGTGCCAGCAGCTTGGCTGGGACAGGGCATTGGGGCACTGAAGCTTTCTTT	CASSLAGTGHWGTEAFF
TRBV25-1	.	.	TRBJ2-6	TGTGCCAGCAGCCTTGGTGGCTCTGGGGCCAACGTCCTGACTTTC	CASSLGGSGANVLTF
TRBV25-1	TRBD2	.	TRBJ2-1	TGTGCCAGCAGTGAATCTAGCGGGAGAAGGTCGGAGTTCTTC	CASSESSGRRSEFF
TRBV7-9	.	few	TRBJ1-2	TGTGCCAGCAGCTTAGTAGAGGGCCATGGCTACACCTTC	CASSLVEGHGYTF
TRBV6-5	.	.	TRBJ1-2	TGTGCCAGCAGCCCGGGAGTGAACTATGGCTACACCTTC	CASSPGVNYGYTF
TRBV15	.	.	TRBJ2-1	TGTGCCACCAGCAGAGAGGGACATTCCTACAATGAGCAGTTCTTC	CATSREGHSYNEQFF
TRBV6-4	TRBD2	.	TRBJ2-1	TGTGCCCGCCCGGGACTAGCGGGGATTAGCTCCTACAATGAGCAGTTCTTC	CARPGLAGISSYNEQFF
TRBV13	TRBD1	once	TRBJ1-1	TGTGCCAGCAGCTTAAACAGGGGGCAATCTGAAGCTTTCTTT	CASSLNRGQSEAFF
TRBV4-1	TRBD1	.	TRBJ2-1	TGCGCCAGCAGCCTACTGGACAGGCGAAGCAATGAGCAGTTCTTC	CASSLLDRRSNEQFF
TRBV5-1	TRBD2	.	TRBJ2-2	TGCGCCAGCAGCTTGGGTGGTGGCGGGAGATCGAACGGGGAGCTGTTTTTT	CASSLGGGGRSNGELFF
TRBV29-1	TRBD2	.	TRBJ2-1	TGCAGCGTTACTTCGACTAGCGGGGGGTACAATGAGCAGTTCTTC	CSVTSTSGGYNEQFF
TRBV25-1	.	.	TRBJ1-3	TGTGCCAGCAGTGATGAGGGGCCTGGAAACACCATATATTTT	CASSDEGPGNTIYF
TRBV6-5	TRBD2	.	TRBJ2-1	TGTGCCAGCTGTAGCGGGAGGGCCCTCAATGAGCAGTTCTTC	CASCSGRALNEQFF
TRBV6-5	.	few	TRBJ1-5	TGTGCCAGCAGTTACGGACGGGGGGATCAGCCCCAGCATTTT	CASSYGRGDQPQHF
TRBV27	.	.	TRBJ1-4	TGTGCCAGCAGTAAGCGAGGGGGACCCGCAACTAATGAAAAACTGTTTTTT	CASSKRGGPATNEKLFF
TRBV7-6	TRBD1	once	TRBJ2-7	TGTGCCAGCAGCTTAGGACAGGGGCTCTACGAGCAGTACTTC	CASSLGQGLYEQYF
TRBV7-9	.	.	TRBJ2-5	TGTGCCAGCAGCTTAGGACGGACCCAAGAGACCCAGTACTTC	CASSLGRTQETQYF
TRBV18	.	.	TRBJ2-4	TGTGCCAGCTCAGGTTCAAGGGGAATACGAGTAGCCAAAAACATTCAGTACTTC	CASSGSRGIRVAKNIQYF
TRBV27	.	.	TRBJ2-7	TGTGCCAGCAGTCCCCAGGGGGGCCTAGAGTTGCACTACGAGCAGTACTTC	CASSPQGGLELHYEQYF
TRBV11-3	.	.	TRBJ1-2	TGTGCCAGCAGCCTGGACGGAGACAGTACTTCTTATGCCTTC	CASSLDGDSTSYAF
TRBV19	TRBD1	.	TRBJ1-5	TGTGCCAGTAGTATGAGGGACAGGGGGTACAATCAGCCCCAGCATTTT	CASSMRDRGYNQPQHF
TRBV4-2	TRBD2	.	TRBJ2-3	TGTGCCAGCAGCCCACTAGGGACTAGCGTTACAGATACGCAGTATTTT	CASSPLGTSVTDTQYF
TRBV4-1	TRBD2	.	TRBJ2-1	TGCGCCAGCAGCCAAGTGGGGACTAGCGGTGACAATGAGCAGTTCTTC	CASSQVGTSGDNEQFF
TRBV6-1	TRBD1	few	TRBJ1-1	TGTGCCAGCAGACAGGGGAAGGGCACTGAAGCTTTCTTT	CASRQGKGTEAFF
TRBV28	.	.	TRBJ1-2	TGTGCCAGCAGTTTTGGAACAGGGTTTGACTATGGCTACACCTTC	CASSFGTGFDYGYTF
TRBV28	.	.	TRBJ2-7	TGTGCCAGCAGTCCTTTAAGGGGGGGTCGCGGCTACGAGCAGTACTTC	CASSPLRGGRGYEQYF
TRBV14	TRBD1	.	TRBJ2-7	TGTGCCAGCAGCCAAGGGGACAAACGGACAGGGGAGGTCCAGTACTTC	CASSQGDKRTGEVQYF
TRBV28	.	.	TRBJ1-2	TGTGCCAGCAGTTTACCCCCCCCCTTCGTACTGGGCTACACCTTC	CASSLPPPFVLGYTF
TRBV5-6	TRBD1	.	TRBJ1-1	TGTGCCAGCAGCTTGGCCGACAGGGGGCGGACTGAAGCTTTCTTT	CASSLADRGRTEAFF
TRBV12-5	.	few	TRBJ2-2	TGTGCTAGTGGTTCTAGGAACACCGGGGAGCTGTTTTTT	CASGSRNTGELFF
TRBV7-9	.	.	TRBJ1-3	TGTGCCAGCAGCTTGCTGGGGCCCGGAAACACCATATATTTT	CASSLLGPGNTIYF
TRBV2	TRBD1	.	TRBJ2-2	TGTGCCAGCAGTTTGAATGGGGACAGGGTCACCGGGGAGCTGTTTTTT	CASSLNGDRVTGELFF
TRBV15	.	.	TRBJ1-2	TGTGCCACCAGCAGAGATTTCAGGATCTATGGCTACACCTTC	CATSRDFRIYGYTF
TRBV28	.	.	TRBJ2-1	TGTGCCAGTTTTTCTAGCATCCCCTACAATGAGCAGTTCTTC	CASFSSIPYNEQFF